The sequence of this TCR beta chain was determined in a study of blood T cell repertoires in COVID-19. Study at large: Spain, Italy and the United States supplied samples that represented acute and convalescent COVID-19. Sources were T cells, B-cell-depleted T cells, or PBMCs; the material itself was cDNA or gDNA.

Study processing details: Reference gene primers were amplified, and this amplification served to estimate nucleated cell counts. Sequenced by immunoSEQ multiplex PCR; TCRdb stores in-frame clones only, minus some. V and J calls and clone size are as listed in that table; D and trimming were resolved from the DNA. The table has a few hundred thousand clones, approximately 85% seen once. The TCR originated in a woman aged 25 to 39 with acute or convalescent COVID-19. What was sequenced was peripheral blood.

CDR3 region: CASSAGLGGETGELFF. The CDR3, as DNA: TGTGCCAGCAGTGCCGGTTTAGGGGGCGAGACCGGGGAGCTGTTTTTT. The chain carries TRBV6-6 and TRBJ2-2; 7 nucleotides align to TRBD1. This CDR3 is 16 amino acids long. The J segment lost 5 bases and the V segment lost 5 bases, leaving 11 bases of the junction unmatched. Germline lookup yields CDR1 MNHNY and CDR2 SVGAGI (reference sequence).